A selection of T cell receptor beta chains follows, all from one sample in a study of blood T cell repertoires in COVID-19. Only in-frame clones appear in the TCRdb table, and some are missing; sequencing was by immunoSEQ multiplex PCR. This sample carries hundreds of thousands of clones, more than 75% of them seen once, and the ten largest clones take 2.1%. The sample taken for sequencing was peripheral blood. Receptors originate from a woman aged 30 to 39 who had recovered from COVID-19. Each CDR3 is given with its conserved first and last residue. The D gene is left open where the match is weak. Clone size, where shown, is once, few, many, or a class for clones that have expanded.

clone_size j_call d_call v_call cdr3_nt cdr3_aa
. TRBJ1-2 TRBD1 TRBV5-6 TGTGCCAGCAGCTTGGGGGGACAGGGCCTTGGCTACACCTTC CASSLGGQGLGYTF
. TRBJ2-3 TRBD1 TRBV27 TGTGCCAGCAGGGCACAGGGGTTTAGCACAGATACGCAGTATTTT CASRAQGFSTDTQYF
. TRBJ2-1 . TRBV4-1 TGCGCCAGCAGCCAAGATTTAGGCAGGGGTAATGAGCAGTTCTTC CASSQDLGRGNEQFF
. TRBJ2-7 TRBD2 TRBV9 TGTGCCAGCAGCCCCTCCTCGGGACTAGCGGCCTACGAGCAGTACTTC CASSPSSGLAAYEQYF
once TRBJ1-2 . TRBV7-2 TGTGCCAGCAGCCTGACCGACAGCTTCGAAGGCTACACCTTC CASSLTDSFEGYTF
. TRBJ1-5 . TRBV19 TGTGCCAGTAGCGCGGGAGTGGAGAGGGCCCAGCATTTT CASSAGVERAQHF
. TRBJ2-1 . TRBV5-6 TGTGCCAGCACCTTGGCGGGTTCCTACAATGAGCAGTTCTTC CASTLAGSYNEQFF
. TRBJ1-5 TRBD1 TRBV30 TGTGCCTGGAGTGTGAGCCGGACAGGGGGGGTTTATAGCAATCAGCCCCAGCATTTT CAWSVSRTGGVYSNQPQHF
. TRBJ2-7 . TRBV5-1 TGCGCCAGCAGCTTGGGGGGTCTAGCAGGCTACGAGCAGTACTTC CASSLGGLAGYEQYF
. TRBJ2-5 . TRBV24-1 TGTGCCACCAGCCCAACAGGGCTGGAAGAGACCCAGTACTTC CATSPTGLEETQYF
. TRBJ2-3 . TRBV13 TGTGCCAGCAGCCATCCACAGGGTACGCAGTATTTT CASSHPQGTQYF